This TCR beta chain appears in the sequencing data of a study of post-analysis software for immune sequencing data. Turning to this clonotype: Its antigen is as yet unknown.

The study, taken as a whole, reports: TRBV segments more frequent in patients than in controls numbered several and included TRBV5-6, TRBV5-1 and TRBV20-1. Among multiple sclerosis patients, normalized Chao1 diversity was significantly below that of controls.

Between the trimmed V and J ends, which lost 2 bases and 7 bases, there was a span of 9 bases. The CDR3 loop spans 13 amino acids. Unique molecular identifiers were carried by the TCR beta cDNA libraries. TCRdb re-analysed the PCR reads in MiXCR, keeping a single row per CDR3 protein. The table includes roughly 620,000 distinct CDR3 sequences, about 44% detected once. The sample consisted of blood. The rearrangement uses TRBV12-3 or TRBV12-4 and TRBJ1-5; tentatively, D is TRBD1 (5 bases). This receptor was taken from a girl between 10 and 17 years old with multiple sclerosis. CDR3 in amino acids: CASSLQGGQPQHF. DNA for the CDR3: TGTGCCAGCAGTTTACAGGGCGGGCAGCCCCAGCATTTT.